The 27 T cell receptor beta chains below all came from one sample that was sequenced in a study of quantifying T cell responses using KT2 cells (dated by TCRdb to 2016 to 2017). Some background on the complete study: RNA was DNase-treated and reverse transcribed with TCR alpha and beta constant-region primers, mostly using SuperScript III.

Receptor amplification or capture employed UMI-ligation and nested PCR. Sequencing used an Illumina MiSeq. Using T4 RNA ligase 1, a single-stranded oligonucleotide bearing the Illumina SP2 sequence plus a UMI was ligated onto the 3' end of the cDNA. PCR1 was run for roughly 4 cycles (98 degrees C for 15 s, 69 degrees C for 30 s, 72 degrees C for 40 s), and an equimolar mix of RC1.1 and RC1.2, covering TRBC1 and TRBC2, was used as the beta primer. TCRdb reprocessed the public reads (quality trimming at Q25 with fastp, clone calling with MiXCR) and kept in-frame beta chains. All rows with the same CDR3 protein become a single entry with the most common DNA and genes. Present in this sample are tens of thousands of distinct CDR3 sequences, roughly 12% of which were seen just once. Around 9.3% of the sample goes to the ten largest clones. Sequenced input: PBMCs spiked with cells of the T cell clone KT2. These receptors were collected from a human donor.

The chain recombines TRBV11-2 with TRBJ2-6; 7 nucleotides line up with TRBD2. Germline V gives CDR1 SGHAT, CDR2 FQNNGV. This CDR3 has 20 amino acids. V lost 3 bases to trimming and J lost 0 bases; unmatched junction nucleotides: 14. The CDR3 nucleotides are TGTGCCAGCAGCTTGAACATCGGGGGGTCTGGAGGCTCTGGGGCCAACGTCCTGACTTTC. Translated: CASSLNIGGSGGSGANVLTF.

In the case of this clonotype: One end of the junction fails to match germline, which may point to a read error. The chain carries TRBV24-1 and TRBJ2-2, with D maybe TRBD2 (6 bases). The CDR3 runs to 14 residues. CDR1 KGHDR and CDR2 SFDVKD come from the germline V gene. The CDR3, as DNA: TGTGCCGCCAGTAGGAGGGGGAACACCGGGGAGCTGTTTTTT. Its translation: CAASRRGNTGELFF.

This clonotype was picked up many times. The genes are TRBV7-9 and TRBJ2-5; D call uncertain. Germline V CDR1 and CDR2: SEHNR, FQNEAQ (reference sequence). The ends were cut back, 5 bases at V and 2 bases at J, with 15 bases in the middle. CDR3 length: 15 amino acids. CDR3 nucleotides: TGTGCCAGCAGCCGAACTGGGCGGCTTCAAGAGACCCAGTACTTC. Its protein product is CASSRTGRLQETQYF.

The chain has TRBV7-2 and TRBJ2-7, with 9 bases lining up with TRBD2. The CDR3 loop spans 15 amino acids. Germline loops: CDR1 SGHTA, CDR2 FQGNSA. With V trimmed by 5 bases and J by 7 bases, 12 bases remained unmatched. CDR3 coding DNA: TGTGCCAGCAGCCTAATCCAGCGGGGGGCCGGGGAGCAGTACTTC. Translated, it gives CASSLIQRGAGEQYF. The full variable domain, in which reference TRBV7-2 and TRBJ2-7 provide the parts outside the CDR3, is GAGVSQSPSNKVTEKGKDVELRCDPISGHTALYWYRQSLGQGLEFLIYFQGNSAPDKSGLPSDRFSAERTGGSVSTLTIQRTQQEDSAVYLCASSLIQRGAGEQYFGPGTRLTVT.

The chain is built from TRBV6-1 and TRBJ2-3, with D tentatively TRBD1 (6 bases). The CDR3 runs 16 residues. Germline V gene data show CDR1 as MNHNS and CDR2 as SASEGT. V lost 6 bases, J lost 1 base, and 17 bases lay in between. The CDR3 here is CASRVDRRRGTDTQYF. CDR3 bases: TGTGCCAGCAGGGTCGACAGGCGGCGGGGCACAGATACGCAGTATTTT.

This clonotype came up many times. This sequence joins TRBV6-6 and TRBJ1-1, with 8 nucleotides matching TRBD1. The CDR3 covers 14 residues. In germline, CDR1 is MNHNY, CDR2 SVGAGI (reference sequence). The V and J ends lost 2 bases and 1 base, in that order; junction bases with no gene match: 0. The DNA of the CDR3 is TGTGCCAGCAGTTACGGACAGGGGAACACTGAAGCTTTCTTT. Protein: CASSYGQGNTEAFF.

This clonotype was counted at least ten times. The chain has TRBV7-9 and TRBJ1-2; D is uncertain. Trimming removed 5 bases at V and 8 bases at J, with 9 bases between. CDR1 and CDR2 (germline): SEHNR, FQNEAQ (reference sequence). CDR3 length equals 11 residues. The CDR3 reads CASSPSEGYTF. Written as DNA, the CDR3 is TGTGCCAGCAGCCCCTCCGAGGGCTACACCTTC.

This clonotype was observed at least ten times. The rearrangement joins TRBV29-1 to TRBJ2-1; D ambiguous. The CDR3 contains 11 residues. Germline V gives CDR1 SQVTM, CDR2 ANQGSEA. V lost 6 bases and J lost 3, with 6 bases in between. DNA for the CDR3: TGCAGCGTCGACATCTACAATGAGCAGTTCTTC. Its protein product is CSVDIYNEQFF.

This clonotype was detected ten times or more. The chain has TRBV12-3 or TRBV12-4 and TRBJ1-4; D uncertain. Trimming stripped 4 bases from V and 7 bases from J, with 13 bases between. The CDR3 contains 14 residues. CDR3 region: CASSYWAQGEKLFF. The CDR3 DNA reads TGTGCCAGCAGTTATTGGGCGCAAGGTGAAAAACTGTTTTTT.

This clonotype was detected ten times or more. V usage is TRBV7-9 and J usage is TRBJ2-7; D is possibly TRBD2 (6 bases). Trimming took 5 bases from V and 3 from J, leaving 17 bases between them. CDR3 length: 15 amino acids. Germline assignment: CDR1 SEHNR and CDR2 FQNEAQ (reference sequence). The CDR3 DNA reads TGTGCCAGCAGCCCGAAGGCGGGATTAGACTACGAGCAGTACTTC. This encodes CASSPKAGLDYEQYF.

This clonotype was seen many times. This CDR3 is CASSPSLDPLDNGYTF. CDR3 DNA sequence: TGTGCCAGCAGTCCTTCGTTAGATCCCCTCGACAATGGCTACACCTTC. The genes are TRBV6-6 and TRBJ1-2; D gene ambiguous. The ends were cut back, 5 bases at V and 6 bases at J, with 22 bases in the middle. Germline values: CDR1 MNHNY, CDR2 SVGAGI (reference sequence). The CDR3 is made up of 16 amino acids.

V gene TRBV7-9 combines with J gene TRBJ2-1; 7 bases map to TRBD1. V shed 5 bases and J 8 bases; nucleotides not matched to a gene: 12. CDR1 is SEHNR, CDR2 FQNEAQ, per germline (reference sequence). The CDR3 has 15 amino acids. CDR3: CASSHLGTEEDEQFF. Written as DNA, the CDR3 is TGTGCCAGCAGCCACCTGGGGACAGAGGAGGATGAGCAGTTCTTC.

This clonotype was detected only a few times. The chain uses TRBV9 and TRBJ1-1, with D tentatively TRBD1 (6 bases). CDR1 is SGDLS, CDR2 YYNGEE, per germline. The V end was cut by 3 bases, the J end by 1 base, with 7 bases between. This CDR3 has 13 residues. DNA of the CDR3: TGTGCCAGCAGCGGGGGACAGAACACTGAAGCTTTCTTT. Translating it yields CASSGGQNTEAFF. Variable domain in full (rest from reference TRBV9 and TRBJ1-1): DSGVTQTPKHLITATGQRVTLRCSPRSGDLSVYWYQQSLDQGLQFLIQYYNGEERAKGNILERFSAQQFPDLHSELNLSSLELGDSALYFCASSGGQNTEAFFGQGTRLTVV.

The gene calls are TRBV24-1 and TRBJ1-4, with D maybe TRBD1 (5 bases). Germline V gives CDR1 KGHDR, CDR2 SFDVKD. CDR3 length equals 14 residues. V lost 8 bases, J lost 6 bases, and 15 bases lay in between. CDR3 coding DNA: TGTGCCACCAACCTATCAGGGTCCGATGAAAAACTGTTTTTT. Its protein product is CATNLSGSDEKLFF.

This clonotype was observed many times. The rearrangement uses TRBV11-3 and TRBJ2-5, with 8 bases matching TRBD1. This CDR3 contains 15 residues. Losses at the gene ends were 4 bases for V and 4 bases for J; bases not matched to a gene: 8. The germline gives CDR1 SGHNT, CDR2 YENEEA. CDR3 DNA sequence: TGTGCCAGCAGCTCGAAGGACAGGGCCCGAGAGACCCAGTACTTC. It translates to CASSSKDRARETQYF. Complete variable domain (other parts from reference TRBV11-3 and TRBJ2-5): EAGVVQSPRYKIIEKKQPVAFWCNPISGHNTLYWYLQNLGQGPELLIRYENEEAVDDSQLPKDRFSAERLKGVDSTLKIQPAELGDSAVYLCASSSKDRARETQYFGPGTRLLVL.

The V and J genes are TRBV11-1 and TRBJ2-7, with 10 bases fitting TRBD2. The CDR3 runs 15 residues. V dropped 4 bases and J dropped 5; count of bases not matched to a gene: 8. The germline gives CDR1 SGHAT, CDR2 FQDESV (reference sequence). The CDR3 sequence: CASSSGTSGTHEQYF. The CDR3, as DNA: TGTGCCAGCAGCTCCGGAACTAGCGGGACCCACGAGCAGTACTTC.

The chain employs TRBV6-6 and TRBJ1-3; D is uncertain. Germline lookup yields CDR1 MNHNY and CDR2 SVGAGI (reference sequence). The CDR3 spans 16 residues. V was trimmed by 2 bases and J by 3 bases, leaving 14 bases between them. CDR3 DNA: TGTGCCAGCAGTTACACGTCGGGCTCCCTTGGAAACACCATATATTTT. Translated, it gives CASSYTSGSLGNTIYF.

This clonotype showed up just a few times. The chain is built from TRBV12-3 or TRBV12-4 and TRBJ1-5; 7 bases are shared with TRBD1. Trimming cost V 6 bases and J 0 bases; bases outside gene matches: 8. The CDR3 has 16 residues. The CDR3 sequence is CASSLTGVDSNQPQHF. CDR3 in DNA: TGTGCCAGCAGCCTCACAGGGGTGGATAGCAATCAGCCCCAGCATTTT.

This clonotype was found many times. The rearrangement joins TRBV7-6 to TRBJ2-1, with a tentative D call TRBD1 (6 bases). V was cut by 1 base and J by 3 bases, with 7 bases left in between. The CDR3 runs 14 residues. In germline, CDR1 is SGHVS, CDR2 FNYEAQ. CDR3 region: CASSLGQVYNEQFF. The CDR3, as DNA: TGTGCCAGCAGCTTAGGACAGGTCTACAATGAGCAGTTCTTC. Variable domain in full (rest from reference TRBV7-6 and TRBJ2-1): GAGVSQSPRYKVTKRGQDVALRCDPISGHVSLYWYRQALGQGPEFLTYFNYEAQQDKSGLPNDRFSAERPEGSISTLTIQRTEQRDSAMYRCASSLGQVYNEQFFGPGTRLTVL.

This clonotype was seen many times. This chain joins TRBV2 and TRBJ1-1, with TRBD1 as a possible D gene (6 bases). V gave up 7 bases and J gave up 7 bases, with 19 bases separating them. Germline CDR1 reads SNHLY; CDR2 reads FYNNEI. This CDR3 is 14 amino acids long. This CDR3 reads CASTLGRAGDEAFF. CDR3 coding DNA: TGTGCCAGCACCCTCGGTAGGGCAGGGGATGAAGCTTTCTTT.

Turning to this clonotype: The junction does not match germline at one end; this may be a read error. The CDR3 DNA reads as TGTGCCAGCAGTCCTACAGGGATCCCCTACGGGCAGTACTTC. This translates into CASSPTGIPYGQYF. This chain links TRBV6-6 with TRBJ2-7, with a possible D match to TRBD1 (6 bases). This CDR3 comprises 14 residues. CDR1 and CDR2 from the germline V gene are MNHNY and SVGAGI (reference sequence).

Ten or more counts support this clonotype. The V and J genes are TRBV5-1 and TRBJ2-3, with 8 nucleotides matching TRBD2. Germline-derived CDR1 and CDR2 are SGHRS and YFSETQ. There are 16 residues in the CDR3. Trimming cost V 1 base and J 2 bases; bases outside gene matches: 6. In DNA form, the CDR3 reads TGCGCCAGCAGCTTGAAAGCGGGGGACCCCACAGATACGCAGTATTTT. Translated: CASSLKAGDPTDTQYF.

CDR3 amino acids: CASTGTYNQPQHF. CDR3 DNA: TGTGCCAGCACCGGGACTTACAATCAGCCCCAGCATTTT. This rearrangement joins TRBV12-3 or TRBV12-4 to TRBJ1-5, with D possibly TRBD1 on 5 matching bases. This CDR3 has 13 amino acids. V was cut by 7 bases and J by 3 bases, with 10 bases left in between.

This clonotype has at least ten counts. The chain is built from TRBV29-1 and TRBJ2-2; 9 bases line up with TRBD1. V gave up 6 bases and J gave up 7 bases; unmatched junction bases: 9. This CDR3 comprises 14 residues. CDR1 SQVTM and CDR2 ANQGSEA come from the germline V gene. In nucleotides, the CDR3 is TGCAGCGTGGGCGGGACAGGGAAAATCGGGGAGCTGTTTTTT. This codes for CSVGGTGKIGELFF.

This clonotype turned up a few times. This chain connects TRBV6-5 to TRBJ1-2, with D possibly matching TRBD1 (5 bases). The length of the CDR3 is 11 residues. V lost 5 bases, J lost 5 bases, and 6 bases lay in between. Germline V gene sequence: CDR1 MNHEY, CDR2 SVGAGI. CDR3 amino acids: CASSGAYGYTF. The CDR3 DNA follows: TGTGCCAGCAGTGGGGCGTATGGCTACACCTTC.

The chain couples TRBV27 to TRBJ1-5, with D possibly being TRBD1 (6 bases). Germline CDR1 is MNHEY and CDR2 is SMNVEV (reference sequence). V was pared by 6 bases and J by 7 bases, with 13 bases between. The CDR3 loop spans 13 amino acids. The CDR3 loop reads CASSTEGDQPQHF. CDR3 sequence (DNA): TGTGCCAGCAGCACTGAGGGGGACCAGCCCCAGCATTTT.

This clonotype occurred many times. This chain links TRBV6-5 with TRBJ2-1, with 8 positions matching TRBD2. Germline loops: CDR1 MNHEY, CDR2 SVGAGI. CDR3 length: 17 amino acids. With 3 bases clipped from V and 1 base from J, the junction kept 8 bases outside the gene matches. The DNA for the CDR3 is TGTGCCAGCAGTTATGCTCGAAGCGGGAGTTCCTACAATGAGCAGTTCTTC. This encodes CASSYARSGSSYNEQFF.